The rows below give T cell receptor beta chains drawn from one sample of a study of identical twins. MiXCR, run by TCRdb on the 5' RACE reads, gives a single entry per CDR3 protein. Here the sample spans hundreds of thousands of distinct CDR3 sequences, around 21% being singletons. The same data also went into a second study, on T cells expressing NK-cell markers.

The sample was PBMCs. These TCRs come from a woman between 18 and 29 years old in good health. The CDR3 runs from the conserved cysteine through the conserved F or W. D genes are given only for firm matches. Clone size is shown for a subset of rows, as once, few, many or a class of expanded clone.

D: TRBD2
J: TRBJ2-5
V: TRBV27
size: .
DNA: TGTGCCAGCAGCCTGACTAGCGGTGCAGGAGAGACCCAGTACTTC
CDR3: CASSLTSGAGETQYF

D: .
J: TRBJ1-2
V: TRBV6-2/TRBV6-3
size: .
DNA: TGTGCCAGCACCCAAACGGCCACGTCTGGCTACACCTTC
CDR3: CASTQTATSGYTF

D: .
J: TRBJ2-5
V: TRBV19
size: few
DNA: TGTGCCACCGGCTTGGGGGAGACCCAGTACTTC
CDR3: CATGLGETQYF

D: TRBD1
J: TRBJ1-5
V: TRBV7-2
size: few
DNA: TGTGCCAGCAGCTCCCGACAGGGGGGTCAGCCCCAGCATTTT
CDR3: CASSSRQGGQPQHF

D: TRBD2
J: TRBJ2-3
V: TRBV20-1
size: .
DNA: TGCAGTGCTAGTGAGCGGGGAGGTGGGACAGATACGCAGTATTTT
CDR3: CSASERGGGTDTQYF

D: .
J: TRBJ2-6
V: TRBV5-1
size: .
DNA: TGCGCCAGCAGCTCCATACCGGGACAACTCTCTGGGGCCAACGTCCTGACTTTC
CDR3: CASSSIPGQLSGANVLTF

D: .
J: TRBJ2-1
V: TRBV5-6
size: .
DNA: TGTGCCAGCAGCTCGGGACTCTTCTACAATGAGCAGTTCTTC
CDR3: CASSSGLFYNEQFF

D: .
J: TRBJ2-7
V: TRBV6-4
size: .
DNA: TGTGCCAGCAGTGCTCCGGGACGGTCCTACGAGCAGTACTTC
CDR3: CASSAPGRSYEQYF

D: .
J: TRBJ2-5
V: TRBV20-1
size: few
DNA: TGCAGTGCCCTAGCCCGGGAGACCCAGTACTTC
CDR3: CSALARETQYF

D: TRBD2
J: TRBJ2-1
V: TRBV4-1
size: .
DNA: TGCGCCAGCAGCCGCCAACTAGCGGGAGTTGTGTACAATGAGCAGTTCTTC
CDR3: CASSRQLAGVVYNEQFF

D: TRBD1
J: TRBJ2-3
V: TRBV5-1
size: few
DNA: TGCGCCAGCAGCCTCATGGACAGGGTACGGGATACGCAGTATTTT
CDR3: CASSLMDRVRDTQYF

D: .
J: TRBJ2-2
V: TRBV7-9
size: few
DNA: TGTGCTAGGGAGCGGAACACCGGGGAGCTGTTTTTT
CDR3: CARERNTGELFF

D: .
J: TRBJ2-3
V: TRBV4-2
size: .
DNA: TGTGCCAGCACCTGGCCAGATACGCAGTATTTT
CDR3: CASTWPDTQYF

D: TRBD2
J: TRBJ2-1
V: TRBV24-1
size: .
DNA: TGTGCCACCAGTGATCGCGGACTAGCGGGAGGCGGTGAGCAGTTCTTC
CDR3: CATSDRGLAGGGEQFF

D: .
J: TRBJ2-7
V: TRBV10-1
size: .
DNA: TGCGCCAGCAAAGATGGAGGGACCACCTACGAGCAGTACTTC
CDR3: CASKDGGTTYEQYF

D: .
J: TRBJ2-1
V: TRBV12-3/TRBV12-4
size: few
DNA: TGTGCCAGCAGTCCCGGTGTCGGGTCACGGTTCTTC
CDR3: CASSPGVGSRFF

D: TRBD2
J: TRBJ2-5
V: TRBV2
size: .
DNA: TGTGCCAGCAGTGGCAGAGGCCTAGCGGTAAAACCGGGGGAGACCCAGTACTTC
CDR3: CASSGRGLAVKPGETQYF

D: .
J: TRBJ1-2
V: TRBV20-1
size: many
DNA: TGCAGTGCTACTGGGTTTGACTATGGCTACACCTTC
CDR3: CSATGFDYGYTF

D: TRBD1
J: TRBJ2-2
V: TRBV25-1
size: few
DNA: TGTGCCAGCAGTGAATTTGGACAGGGGAACACCGGGGAGCTGTTTTTT
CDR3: CASSEFGQGNTGELFF

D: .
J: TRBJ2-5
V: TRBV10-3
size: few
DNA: TGTGCCTCAGCGAAGGGAGAGACCCAGTACTTC
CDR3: CASAKGETQYF

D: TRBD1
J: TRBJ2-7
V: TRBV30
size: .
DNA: TGTGCCTGGGGACAGGGTTCCTACGAGCAGTACTTC
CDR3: CAWGQGSYEQYF

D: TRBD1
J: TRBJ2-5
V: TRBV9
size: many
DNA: TGTGCCAGCAGCCCCGGGACAGGACGAACCCAAGAGACCCAGTACTTC
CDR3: CASSPGTGRTQETQYF

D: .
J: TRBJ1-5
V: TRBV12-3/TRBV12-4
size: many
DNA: TGTGCCAGCAGTTTAGGGCAGAGGGACAATCAGCCCCAGCATTTT
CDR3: CASSLGQRDNQPQHF

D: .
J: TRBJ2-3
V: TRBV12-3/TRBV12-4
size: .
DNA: TGTGCCAGCAGTTTAAGCAATCGGGGTTCGGGAGATACGCAGTATTTT
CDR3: CASSLSNRGSGDTQYF

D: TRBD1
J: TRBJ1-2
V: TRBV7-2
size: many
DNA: TGTGCCAGCAGCTTAGCCGGGACAGGACTCTATGGCTACACCTTC
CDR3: CASSLAGTGLYGYTF

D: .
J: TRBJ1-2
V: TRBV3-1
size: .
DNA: TGTGCCAGCAGTCGTCGAGACAGGCATCTTAACTATGGCTACACCTTC
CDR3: CASSRRDRHLNYGYTF

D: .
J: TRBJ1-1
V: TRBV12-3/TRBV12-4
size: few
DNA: TGTGCCAGCAGTTTAGGCAGGGCTTTTGTTGAAGCTTTCTTT
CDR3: CASSLGRAFVEAFF

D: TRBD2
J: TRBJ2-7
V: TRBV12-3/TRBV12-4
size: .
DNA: TGTGCCAGCAGTACAGCCGGGACTAGCGGACCCTACGAGCAGTACTTC
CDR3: CASSTAGTSGPYEQYF

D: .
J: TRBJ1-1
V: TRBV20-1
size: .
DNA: TGCAGCCCTAGACAGCCGAACACTGAAGCTTTCTTT
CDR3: CSPRQPNTEAFF

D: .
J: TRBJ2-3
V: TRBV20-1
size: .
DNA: TGCAGTTACTCTCCCCAATTCACAGATACGCAGTATTTT
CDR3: CSYSPQFTDTQYF

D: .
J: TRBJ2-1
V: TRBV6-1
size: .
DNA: TGTGCCAGCAGTGCAACTATGGGCAATGAGCAGTTCTTC
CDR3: CASSATMGNEQFF

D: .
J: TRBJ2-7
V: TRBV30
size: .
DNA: TGTGCCTGGAGTGCGGCATACGAGCAGTACTTC
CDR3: CAWSAAYEQYF

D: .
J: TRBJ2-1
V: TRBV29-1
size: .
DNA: TGCAGCGGGGTCTTGGGAGGCCAGGGGAATGAGCAGTTCTTC
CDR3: CSGVLGGQGNEQFF

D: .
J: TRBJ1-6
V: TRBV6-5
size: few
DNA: TGTGCCAGCAGTTACGGGGGAATAACTTCACCCCTCCACTTT
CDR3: CASSYGGITSPLHF

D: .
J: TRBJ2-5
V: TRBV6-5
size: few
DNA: TGTGCCAGCAGTTACTCCTATCTCCACAGGACGGAGACCCAGTACTTC
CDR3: CASSYSYLHRTETQYF

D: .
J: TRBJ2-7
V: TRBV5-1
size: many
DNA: TGCGCCAGCAGCTTGGACAGGACCGAAAAGCAGTACTTC
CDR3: CASSLDRTEKQYF

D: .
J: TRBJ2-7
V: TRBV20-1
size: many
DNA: TGCAGTGCTGACCTAGGACGGGACCCCTACGAGCAGTACTTC
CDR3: CSADLGRDPYEQYF

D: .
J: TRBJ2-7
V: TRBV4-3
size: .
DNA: TGCGCCAGCAGCCAAGAGGTCGGAGAGCAGTACTTC
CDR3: CASSQEVGEQYF

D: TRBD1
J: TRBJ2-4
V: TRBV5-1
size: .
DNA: TGCGCCAGCAGCCGACAGGGGAATAGGGACATTCAGTACTTC
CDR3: CASSRQGNRDIQYF

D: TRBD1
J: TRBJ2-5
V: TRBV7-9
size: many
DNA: TGTGCCAGCAACAGGGGGCCGGAGACCCAGTACTTC
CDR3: CASNRGPETQYF